The rows below give T cell receptor beta chains drawn from one sample of a study of cytomegalovirus exposure and HLA in healthy donors. Data came from immunoSEQ multiplex PCR; TCRdb stores just in-frame clones and leaves some out. The sample lists around 110,000 clones, 75% occurring once. The sample comprised PBMCs. The origin of the receptors is a middle-aged man in good health and CMV-seronegative. Both conserved end residues are part of each CDR3. The D gene is left open where the match is weak. The size entry is marked missing in some rows and otherwise reads once, few, many or a size class.

V gene	J gene	clone size	D gene	CDR3 DNA	CDR3 protein
TRBV2	TRBJ2-7	.	TRBD2	TGTGCCAGCAGTCCCCTTAGCGGGAGCTACGAGCAGTACTTC	CASSPLSGSYEQYF
TRBV4-2	TRBJ1-2	.	.	TGTGCCAGCAGCCAAGATGGGGGGGGCTACTATGGCTACACCTTC	CASSQDGGGYYGYTF
TRBV5-1	TRBJ2-7	.	TRBD1	TGCGCCAGCAGCCCCGGACAGGGGGCCTACGAGCAGTACTTC	CASSPGQGAYEQYF
TRBV28	TRBJ1-6	.	TRBD1	TGTGCCAGCAGTTTACCACCCACAGGGGCGTTTTCACCCCTCCACTTT	CASSLPPTGAFSPLHF
TRBV29-1	TRBJ1-1	few	.	TGCAGCGTTAGGACAGTCGAAGGCACTGAAGCTTTCTTT	CSVRTVEGTEAFF
TRBV2	TRBJ1-5	.	TRBD1	TGTGCCAGCTCACAGGGGGGCAATCAGCCCCAGCATTTT	CASSQGGNQPQHF
TRBV2	TRBJ1-5	.	TRBD1	TGTGCCAGCAGTAAGGACAGGGGGTATCAGCCCCAGCATTTT	CASSKDRGYQPQHF
TRBV15	TRBJ2-1	once	TRBD2	TGTGCCACCAGCAGAGATCTTCCGGGACTAGCGGGGCTGGCCTACAATGAGCAGTTCTTC	CATSRDLPGLAGLAYNEQFF
TRBV2	TRBJ1-3	.	.	TGTGCCAGCAGTTTACAGGGATTTCGAAACACCATATATTTT	CASSLQGFRNTIYF
TRBV11-2	TRBJ2-5	few	.	TGTGCCAGCAGCCCGGGGGACAGATACCAAGAGACCCAGTACTTC	CASSPGDRYQETQYF
TRBV6-5	TRBJ2-7	few	TRBD1	TGTGCCAGCAGAAAACCGGGACAGAGATACTCCGAGCAGTACTTC	CASRKPGQRYSEQYF
TRBV27	TRBJ2-7	few	.	TGTGCCAGCACACTAGGCCTCGGGGTGCCGGACGAGCAGTACTTC	CASTLGLGVPDEQYF
TRBV5-6	TRBJ1-3	.	.	TGTGCCAGCAGCTTGCCCCCATCGACAGTCGCTGGAAACACCATATATTTT	CASSLPPSTVAGNTIYF
TRBV4-1	TRBJ1-4	.	TRBD1	TGCGCCAGCAGCCAGGCCGGGACAGGGAACGAAAAACTGTTTTTT	CASSQAGTGNEKLFF
TRBV10-3	TRBJ1-1	once	TRBD1	TGTGCCATCAGCCCTGACAGGGGCCACAACACTGAAGCTTTCTTT	CAISPDRGHNTEAFF
TRBV25-1	TRBJ1-5	few	.	TGTGCCAGCAGTGTCAGGACAATGGATCAGCCCCAGCATTTT	CASSVRTMDQPQHF
TRBV5-4	TRBJ1-1	.	.	TGTGCCAGCGGAGGCGCGAACACTGAAGCTTTCTTT	CASGGANTEAFF
TRBV27	TRBJ1-6	few	.	TGTGCCAGCACCCCCGGGACACCTTATAATTCACCCCTCCACTTT	CASTPGTPYNSPLHF
TRBV5-1	TRBJ2-7	.	TRBD1	TGCGCCAGCAGCTCGCGGGACAGGTTCACCTACGAGCAGTACTTC	CASSSRDRFTYEQYF
TRBV5-6	TRBJ1-6	few	TRBD1	TGTGCCAGCAGCCGACTGGACAGGCCAAATTCACCCCTCCACTTT	CASSRLDRPNSPLHF
TRBV2	TRBJ1-1	.	TRBD1	TGTGCCAGCGCAAACAGGGGACAGGACACTGAAGCTTTCTTT	CASANRGQDTEAFF
TRBV6-5	TRBJ1-4	.	.	TGTGCCAGCAGTTACTCGGGGGGGGCGGGTGAAAAACTGTTTTTT	CASSYSGGAGEKLFF
TRBV2	TRBJ2-7	.	.	TGTGCCAGCAGTAACGACAGGCCCTACGAGCAGTACTTC	CASSNDRPYEQYF
TRBV5-1	TRBJ1-1	.	.	TGCGCCAGCAGCTCCCGGGGGGACGCTGAAGCTTTCTTT	CASSSRGDAEAFF
TRBV18	TRBJ2-3	.	.	TGTGCCAGCTCACCAGGGGATGGGGAGTATACGCAGTATTTT	CASSPGDGEYTQYF
TRBV18	TRBJ1-1	once	.	TGTGCCAGCTCACCTCCGGGGGTTGGCGCGAACACTGAAGCTTTCTTT	CASSPPGVGANTEAFF
TRBV9	TRBJ2-5	.	.	TGTGCCAGCAGCGTAGATCAGGGACAAGAGACCCAGTACTTC	CASSVDQGQETQYF
TRBV9	TRBJ1-6	.	TRBD1	TGTGCCAGCAGCGTAGAGGGGACAGGGGGTTCACCCCTCCACTTT	CASSVEGTGGSPLHF
TRBV19	TRBJ2-5	.	TRBD1	TGTGCCAGTAGTGGTCCCGACAGGGTGAAGACCCAGTACTTC	CASSGPDRVKTQYF
TRBV19	TRBJ1-2	.	.	TGTGCCAGTAGTATAGGCCCAGGGGTGTATGGCTACACCTTC	CASSIGPGVYGYTF
TRBV7-9	TRBJ2-7	.	TRBD1	TGTGCCAGCAGCGTTGGACAGGGGAGTGGGGAGCAGTACTTC	CASSVGQGSGEQYF
TRBV5-5	TRBJ1-5	few	.	TGTGCCAGCAGCTCGGGAGTAAACAGCCATAGCAATCAGCCCCAGCATTTT	CASSSGVNSHSNQPQHF
TRBV9	TRBJ2-1	.	TRBD2	TGTGCCAGCAGCGAGGGACTAGCGGGGGGGTCTTATTTCGATGAGCAGTTCTTC	CASSEGLAGGSYFDEQFF
TRBV19	TRBJ1-5	.	TRBD1	TGTGCCAGTAGTCCGGGACAGGGAAGCAATCAGCCCCAGCATTTT	CASSPGQGSNQPQHF
TRBV6-6	TRBJ2-7	.	TRBD2	TGTGCCAGCAGTTACCCCCAGCGGGGGGATGACGAGCAGTACTTC	CASSYPQRGDDEQYF
TRBV28	TRBJ1-5	.	.	TGTGCCAGCAGTTTGCGGACGTCCAGGGGTCAGCCCCAGCATTTT	CASSLRTSRGQPQHF
TRBV4-1	TRBJ2-5	.	.	TGCGCCAGCAGCCAAGATGTCCAGGGCCCAAGGCAGTACTTC	CASSQDVQGPRQYF
TRBV19	TRBJ1-5	.	TRBD1	TGTGCCAGTGATACCGGGACAGGGTTCGGTAATCAGCCCCAGCATTTT	CASDTGTGFGNQPQHF
TRBV7-2	TRBJ2-7	.	TRBD2	TGTGCCAGCAGCTTAGCGCCGATTAGCGGGGGGCCCACCTACGAGCAGTACTTC	CASSLAPISGGPTYEQYF
TRBV10-2	TRBJ1-1	.	TRBD1	TGCGCCAGCAGTGGACAGGGGAACACTGAAGCTTTCTTT	CASSGQGNTEAFF
TRBV27	TRBJ1-2	few	.	TGTGCCAGCAGTTTATCTCCGGGTTACGGCTACACCTTC	CASSLSPGYGYTF
TRBV5-6	TRBJ1-6	.	.	TGTGCCAGCAGCTCGATCAGGAGGGGCTCCTATAATTCACCCCTCCACTTT	CASSSIRRGSYNSPLHF
TRBV4-1	TRBJ2-7	.	TRBD1	TGCGCCAGCAGCATCGGTTGGGCAGGGGGTCTGGGAGAGCAGTACTTC	CASSIGWAGGLGEQYF
TRBV11-2	TRBJ2-1	.	TRBD2	TGTGTCAGCAGCCGGGTTAGTCCCGGGACTAGCTGGAGTGAGCAGTTCTTC	CVSSRVSPGTSWSEQFF
TRBV2	TRBJ2-7	.	.	TGTGCCAGCAGTGAAATCCGGGTACTCTACGAGCAGTACTTC	CASSEIRVLYEQYF
TRBV21-1	TRBJ2-7	.	.	TGTGCCAGCAGCAAAGTCGGAGGGCTTGGGTACGAGCAGTACTTC	CASSKVGGLGYEQYF
TRBV5-6	TRBJ2-5	.	TRBD2	TGTGCCAGCAGCCGCACGGGGGCGGGGGGTCTTCAAGAGACCCAGTACTTC	CASSRTGAGGLQETQYF
TRBV11-2	TRBJ2-1	.	TRBD1	TGTGCCAGCAGCTTAGAACCGACAGGGACCTACAATGAGCAGTTCTTC	CASSLEPTGTYNEQFF
TRBV6-1	TRBJ2-3	.	.	TGTGCCAGCAGTGGGTTTCTAGCGTTCGATGGCACAGATACGCAGTATTTT	CASSGFLAFDGTDTQYF
TRBV6-5	TRBJ1-3	few	.	TGTGCCAGCAGTTACTCTGGGAGCTCTGGAAACACCATATATTTT	CASSYSGSSGNTIYF
TRBV5-1	TRBJ1-4	.	.	TGCGCCAGCAGCTCGCTGGATGGGGGGGTCGAAAAACTGTTTTTT	CASSSLDGGVEKLFF
TRBV2	TRBJ1-3	.	.	TGTGCCAGCAGTCCCCAAACGGGGGCTGGAAACACCATATATTTT	CASSPQTGAGNTIYF